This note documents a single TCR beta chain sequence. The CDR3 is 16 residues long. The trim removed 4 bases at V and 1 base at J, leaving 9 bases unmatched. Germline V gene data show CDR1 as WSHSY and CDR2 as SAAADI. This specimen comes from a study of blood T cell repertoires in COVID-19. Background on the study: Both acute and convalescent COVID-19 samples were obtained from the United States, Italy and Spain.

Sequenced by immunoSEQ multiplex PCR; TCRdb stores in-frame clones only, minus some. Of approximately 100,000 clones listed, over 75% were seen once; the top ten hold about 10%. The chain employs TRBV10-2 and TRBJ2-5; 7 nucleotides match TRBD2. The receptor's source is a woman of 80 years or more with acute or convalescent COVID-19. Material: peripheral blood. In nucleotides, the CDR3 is TGCGCCAGCAGTGCAGGGCCGCGCGGGGGCCAAGAGACCCAGTACTTC. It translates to CASSAGPRGGQETQYF.